Listed below are T cell receptor beta chains from one sample, sequenced in a study of CD8 T cells in ankylosing spondylitis. One entry per CDR3 protein, called by TCRdb with MiXCR from the 5' RACE reads. The sample holds around 120,000 distinct CDR3 sequences, around 24% seen once. The sample comprised synovial fluid, either unsorted or a sorted T cell fraction (not recorded which). The source is a male donor with ankylosing spondylitis. Both conserved end residues are part of each CDR3. The D gene is left open where the match is weak. Part of the rows lack a size; the others show once, few, many or a class for expanded clones.

CDR3nt	CDR3aa	d_gene	abundance	j_gene	v_gene
TGTGCCAGCGGGATAGGACAGGGGAACACCGGGGAGCTGTTTTTT	CASGIGQGNTGELFF	TRBD1	few	TRBJ2-2	TRBV6-1
TGTGCCAGCAGCCAAAGGAGGGGACTAGGAAAAGATACGCAGTATTTT	CASSQRRGLGKDTQYF	TRBD2	NA	TRBJ2-3	TRBV4-2
TGTGCCAGCGCCGGGGAAGTAAAAAGGGACACTGAAGCTTTCTTT	CASAGEVKRDTEAFF	NA	NA	TRBJ1-1	TRBV7-9
TGTGCCAGCAGCTTAGGACAGACGCTCTATGGCTACACCTTC	CASSLGQTLYGYTF	NA	few	TRBJ1-2	TRBV11-2
TGCAGCTCGGGGCGGGAGAGCAATGAGCAGTTCTTC	CSSGRESNEQFF	TRBD2	many	TRBJ2-1	TRBV29-1
TGTGCCAGCAGTTTCCATTCGATGGGATATAGCAATCAGCCCCAGCATTTT	CASSFHSMGYSNQPQHF	NA	NA	TRBJ1-5	TRBV28
TGCGCCAGCAGCCGTGGTTTGGGGACAGGGAGGAACACCGGGGAGCTGTTTTTT	CASSRGLGTGRNTGELFF	TRBD1	NA	TRBJ2-2	TRBV4-1
TGTGCCAGCTCACCGGGACGGACGAACACCGGGGAGCTGTTTTTT	CASSPGRTNTGELFF	NA	NA	TRBJ2-2	TRBV18
TGTGCCAGCAGTGAGATGGGGGTGGGTCAGCCCCAGCATTTT	CASSEMGVGQPQHF	NA	NA	TRBJ1-5	TRBV2
TGTGCCACCAGTGAAAGTCACAATCAGCCCCAGCATTTT	CATSESHNQPQHF	NA	NA	TRBJ1-5	TRBV24-1
TGTGCCAGTAACTATCCTTCAGGCCACAATGAGCAGTTCTTC	CASNYPSGHNEQFF	NA	NA	TRBJ2-1	TRBV19
TGTGCCAGCAGCCAAGTACACGAGCAGTACTTC	CASSQVHEQYF	NA	few	TRBJ2-7	TRBV3-1
TGCGCCAGCCGCACCATGGCCGATAGCAATCAGCCCCAGCATTTT	CASRTMADSNQPQHF	NA	few	TRBJ1-5	TRBV5-1
TGTGCCACCAGTGAGGGCGGGCGGGGGGTCAATGAGCAGTTCTTC	CATSEGGRGVNEQFF	TRBD2	NA	TRBJ2-1	TRBV24-1
TGTGCCAGCAGTTTTAGCGGGAGGGCCGGCGAGACCCAGTACTTC	CASSFSGRAGETQYF	TRBD2	many	TRBJ2-5	TRBV12-3/TRBV12-4
TGTGCCACCAGCAGAGATACCCTTGACAATGAGCAGTTCTTC	CATSRDTLDNEQFF	NA	NA	TRBJ2-1	TRBV15
TGTGCCAGCAGGGGGGACCGAGAGGAAGCTTTCTTT	CASRGDREEAFF	NA	many	TRBJ1-1	TRBV6-1
TGTGCCAGCAGCCAAGGTCTGACAGGGGGCCATGGCTACACCTTC	CASSQGLTGGHGYTF	TRBD1	few	TRBJ1-2	TRBV3-1
TGCGCCAGCAGCTCCCAGATGAACACTGAAGCTTTCTTT	CASSSQMNTEAFF	NA	many	TRBJ1-1	TRBV5-1
TGTGCCAGCAGCTTAGGGGAACGTACTTTTAACACTGAAGCTTTCTTT	CASSLGERTFNTEAFF	NA	NA	TRBJ1-1	TRBV7-8
TGTGCCAGCAGTCCCACCCCGCGCACCGGGGAGCTGTTTTTT	CASSPTPRTGELFF	NA	many	TRBJ2-2	TRBV7-2
TGCGCCAGCGGACTCCGGGACGGAAACTATGGCTACACCTTC	CASGLRDGNYGYTF	NA	many	TRBJ1-2	TRBV5-1
TGCAGTGCACTGGACATCACGACAAACGAGCAGTACTTC	CSALDITTNEQYF	NA	NA	TRBJ2-7	TRBV20-1
TGCGCCAGCAGCCAATCTGGGACTAGCGGGAGGACGACAGATACGCAGTATTTT	CASSQSGTSGRTTDTQYF	TRBD2	few	TRBJ2-3	TRBV4-1
TGCGCCAGCAGCTTGGTCGGGACCTACTCCTACGAGCAGTACTTC	CASSLVGTYSYEQYF	NA	few	TRBJ2-7	TRBV5-1
TGTGCCAGCAGCTTAAACGGATACAATAAGCAGTTCTTC	CASSLNGYNKQFF	NA	once	TRBJ2-1	TRBV5-6
TGCAGTGCTAGAGACGCGGGAGGGCCCTACAATGAGCAGTTCTTC	CSARDAGGPYNEQFF	TRBD2	few	TRBJ2-1	TRBV20-1
TGTGCCAGCAGCTTGCGCCCAGGGAAAGGGCCCCTCCACTTT	CASSLRPGKGPLHF	NA	NA	TRBJ1-6	TRBV5-4
TGCGCCAGCAGCCAAGATATCGACTATGGCTACACCTTC	CASSQDIDYGYTF	NA	few	TRBJ1-2	TRBV4-1
TGTGCCAGCAGCTCCTCCCCGGGACAGGGCTACAATGAGCAGTTCTTC	CASSSSPGQGYNEQFF	TRBD1	few	TRBJ2-1	TRBV11-3
TGTGCCAGCAGTTCACCCCCAGATTATGGCTACACCTTC	CASSSPPDYGYTF	NA	few	TRBJ1-2	TRBV12-3/TRBV12-4
TGTGCCAGCAGCTTCACGACTAGCGGGATCAAGTACGAGCAGTACTTC	CASSFTTSGIKYEQYF	TRBD2	NA	TRBJ2-7	TRBV11-1
TGTGCCAGCAGCGGTGGACTAGCGGGAGATAATGAGCAGTTCTTC	CASSGGLAGDNEQFF	TRBD2	medium-sized	TRBJ2-1	TRBV7-9
TGCAGTGCTACAAGGGGTGATACGCAGTATTTT	CSATRGDTQYF	NA	few	TRBJ2-3	TRBV20-1
TGTGCCACCAGTGATTGGACGGAACAAGAGACCCAGTACTTC	CATSDWTEQETQYF	NA	NA	TRBJ2-5	TRBV24-1
TGTGCCAGCAGCTTCCGACAGCGGGTGGATACTGAAGCTTTCTTT	CASSFRQRVDTEAFF	NA	NA	TRBJ1-1	TRBV7-2
TGTGCCAGCTCGGGACAGGGTCACCTGAACACTGAAGCTTTCTTT	CASSGQGHLNTEAFF	TRBD1	few	TRBJ1-1	TRBV18
TGTGCCAGCAGTCCGCAGATTGTCGGGACAGGGGACACAGATACGCAGTATTTT	CASSPQIVGTGDTDTQYF	TRBD1	few	TRBJ2-3	TRBV12-3/TRBV12-4
TGCAGTGCTAGAGAACAGGGGTCGTTTGGTGAGCAGTTCTTC	CSAREQGSFGEQFF	TRBD1	few	TRBJ2-1	TRBV20-1
TGTGCCAGCAGTCCGTTGACAGGCATCTCTGGAAACACCATATATTTT	CASSPLTGISGNTIYF	NA	NA	TRBJ1-3	TRBV27
TGTGCCAGCAGCCGAGACAGGGGTCAGCCCCAGCATTTT	CASSRDRGQPQHF	TRBD1	few	TRBJ1-5	TRBV5-6
TGTGCCTCCAATACGGGCCATGGCTACACCTTC	CASNTGHGYTF	NA	NA	TRBJ1-2	TRBV30